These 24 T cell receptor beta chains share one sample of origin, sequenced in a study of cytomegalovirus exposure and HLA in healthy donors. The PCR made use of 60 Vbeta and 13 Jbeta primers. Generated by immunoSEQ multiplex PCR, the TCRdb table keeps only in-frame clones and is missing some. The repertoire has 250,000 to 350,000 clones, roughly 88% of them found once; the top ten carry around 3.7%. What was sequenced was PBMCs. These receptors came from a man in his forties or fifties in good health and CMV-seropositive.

The CDR3 region has the DNA TGTGCCAGTACGGGACTAGCGGGAGTTAGTACAGATACGCAGTATTTT. Protein: CASTGLAGVSTDTQYF. V gene TRBV2 combines with J gene TRBJ2-3, with 14 bases fitting TRBD2. The CDR3 is made up of 16 amino acids. The ends lost 9 bases at V and 3 bases at J; junction bases unmatched: 8. From germline, CDR1 is SNHLY and CDR2 FYNNEI. Filled out from reference TRBV2 and TRBJ2-3, the complete variable domain reads EPEVTQTPSHQVTQMGQEVILRCVPISNHLYFYWYRQILGQKVEFLVSFYNNEISEKSEIFDDQFSVERPDGSNFTLKIRSTKLEDSAMYFCASTGLAGVSTDTQYFGPGTRLTVL.

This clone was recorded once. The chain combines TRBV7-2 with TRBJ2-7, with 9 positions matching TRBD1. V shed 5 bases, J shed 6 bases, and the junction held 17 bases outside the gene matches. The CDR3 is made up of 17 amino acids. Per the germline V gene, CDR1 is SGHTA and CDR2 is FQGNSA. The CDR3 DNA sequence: TGTGCCAGCAGCGCCGGGACAGGGTTGATCGTTGGCTTCGAGCAGTACTTC. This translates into CASSAGTGLIVGFEQYF.

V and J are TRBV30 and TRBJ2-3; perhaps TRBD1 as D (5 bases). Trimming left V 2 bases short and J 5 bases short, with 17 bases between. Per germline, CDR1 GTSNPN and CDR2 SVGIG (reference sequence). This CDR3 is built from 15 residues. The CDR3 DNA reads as TGTGCCTGGAGTCTAGGACACCAAGGCGGAGATACGCAGTATTTT. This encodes CAWSLGHQGGDTQYF.

CDR3 sequence reads: CASSNPQRLTANSNQPQHF. The CDR3 DNA reads TGTGCCAGCAGCAACCCTCAAAGATTGACAGCGAATAGCAATCAGCCCCAGCATTTT. The V call is TRBV21-1, the J call TRBJ1-5; the listed D gene, TRBD1, was not tested against the DNA. TRBV21-1 is classified as a pseudogene. CDR3 length: 19 residues.

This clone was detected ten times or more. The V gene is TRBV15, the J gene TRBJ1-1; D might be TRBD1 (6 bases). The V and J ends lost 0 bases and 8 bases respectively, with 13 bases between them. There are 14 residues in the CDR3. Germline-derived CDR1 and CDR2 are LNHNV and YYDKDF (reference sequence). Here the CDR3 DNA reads TGTGCCACCAGCAGAGATAGGGGGTTACAGGAAGCTTTCTTT. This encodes CATSRDRGLQEAFF.

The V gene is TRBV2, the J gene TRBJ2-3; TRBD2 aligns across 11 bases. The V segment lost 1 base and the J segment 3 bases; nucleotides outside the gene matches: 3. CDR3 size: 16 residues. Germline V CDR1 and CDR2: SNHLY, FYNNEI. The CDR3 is CASSEGPSGRTDTQYF. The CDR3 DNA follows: TGTGCCAGCAGTGAAGGGCCTAGCGGGAGGACAGATACGCAGTATTTT.

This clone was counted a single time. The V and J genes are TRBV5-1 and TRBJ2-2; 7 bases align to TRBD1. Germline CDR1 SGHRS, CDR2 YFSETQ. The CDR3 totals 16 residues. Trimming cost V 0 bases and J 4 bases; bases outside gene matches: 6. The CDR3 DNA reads TGCGCCAGCAGCTTGGCGGGACAGAGAGGCACCGGGGAGCTGTTTTTT. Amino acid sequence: CASSLAGQRGTGELFF.

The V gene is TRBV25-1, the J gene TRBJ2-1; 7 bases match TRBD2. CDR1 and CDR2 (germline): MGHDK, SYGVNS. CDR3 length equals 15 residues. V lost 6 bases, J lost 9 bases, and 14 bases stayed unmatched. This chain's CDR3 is CASRSAKREDGEQFF. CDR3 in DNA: TGTGCCAGCAGGTCAGCAAAACGGGAGGATGGTGAGCAGTTCTTC.

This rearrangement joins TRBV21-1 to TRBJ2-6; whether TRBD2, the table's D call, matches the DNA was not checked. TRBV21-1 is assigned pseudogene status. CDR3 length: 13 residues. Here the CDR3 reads CASSKSGANVLTF. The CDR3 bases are TGTGCCAGCAGCAAGAGCGGGGCCAACGTCCTGACTTTC.

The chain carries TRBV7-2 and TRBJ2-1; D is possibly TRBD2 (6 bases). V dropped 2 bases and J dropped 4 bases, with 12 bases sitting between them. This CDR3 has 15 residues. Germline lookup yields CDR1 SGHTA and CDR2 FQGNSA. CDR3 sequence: CASSLIAVTYNEQFF. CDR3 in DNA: TGTGCCAGCAGCTTAATAGCGGTAACTTACAATGAGCAGTTCTTC.

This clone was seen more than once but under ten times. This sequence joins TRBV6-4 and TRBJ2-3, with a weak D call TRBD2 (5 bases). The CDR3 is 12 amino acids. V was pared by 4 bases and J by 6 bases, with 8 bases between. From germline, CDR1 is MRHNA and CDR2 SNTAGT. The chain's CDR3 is CASSVRADTQYF. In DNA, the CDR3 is TGTGCCAGCAGTGTGAGGGCGGATACGCAGTATTTT.

This chain's CDR3 is CASSISRVNTGELFF. The CDR3 DNA is TGTGCCAGTAGTATATCCAGGGTGAACACCGGGGAGCTGTTTTTT. The V gene is TRBV19, the J gene TRBJ2-2; D is possibly TRBD1 (5 bases). Germline V CDR1 and CDR2: LNHDA, SQIVND (reference sequence). Trimming removed 2 bases at V and 1 base at J, with 8 bases between. This CDR3 is built from 15 residues.

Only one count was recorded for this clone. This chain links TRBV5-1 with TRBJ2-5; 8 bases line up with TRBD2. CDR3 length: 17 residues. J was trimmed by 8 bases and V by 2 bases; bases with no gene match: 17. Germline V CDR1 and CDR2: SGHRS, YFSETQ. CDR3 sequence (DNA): TGCGCCAGCAGCTTATGGGCGGGAGGCGACGGGAAGAAAACCCAGTACTTC. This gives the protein CASSLWAGGDGKKTQYF.

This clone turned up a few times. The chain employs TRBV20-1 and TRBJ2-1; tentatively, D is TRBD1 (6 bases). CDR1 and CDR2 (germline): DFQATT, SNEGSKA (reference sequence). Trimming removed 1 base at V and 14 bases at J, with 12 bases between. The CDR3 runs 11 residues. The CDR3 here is CSARARTVEFF. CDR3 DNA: TGCAGTGCTAGAGCCCGGACAGTGGAGTTCTTC.

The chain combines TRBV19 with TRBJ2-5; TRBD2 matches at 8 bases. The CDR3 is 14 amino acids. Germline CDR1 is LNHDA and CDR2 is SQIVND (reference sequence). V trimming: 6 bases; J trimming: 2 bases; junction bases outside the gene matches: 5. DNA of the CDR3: TGTGCCAGTAGCCGACGGGGGGGTCAAGAGACCCAGTACTTC. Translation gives CASSRRGGQETQYF.

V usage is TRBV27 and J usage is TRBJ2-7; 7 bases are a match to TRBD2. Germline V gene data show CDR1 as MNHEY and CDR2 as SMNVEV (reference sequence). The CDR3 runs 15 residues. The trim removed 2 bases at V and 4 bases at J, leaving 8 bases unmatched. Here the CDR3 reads CASSLTGGEYYEQYF. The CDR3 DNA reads TGTGCCAGCAGTTTAACGGGAGGAGAGTATTACGAGCAGTACTTC.

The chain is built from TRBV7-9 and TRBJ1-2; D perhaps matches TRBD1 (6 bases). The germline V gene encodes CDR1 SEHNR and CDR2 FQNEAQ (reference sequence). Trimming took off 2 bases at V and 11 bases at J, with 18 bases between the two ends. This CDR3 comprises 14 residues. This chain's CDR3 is CASSLPPDLGQYTF. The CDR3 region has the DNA TGTGCCAGCAGCTTACCCCCGGATCTTGGACAGTACACCTTC.

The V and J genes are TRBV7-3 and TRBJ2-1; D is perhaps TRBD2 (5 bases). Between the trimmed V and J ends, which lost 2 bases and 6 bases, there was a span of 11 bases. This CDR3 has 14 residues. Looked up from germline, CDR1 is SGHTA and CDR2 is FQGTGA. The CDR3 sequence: CASSLLGSGNEQFF. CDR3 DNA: TGTGCCAGCAGCTTATTGGGCAGCGGCAATGAGCAGTTCTTC.

CDR3 bases: TGTGCCAGCAGCTTGGGTCCCTCGGGGAACTATGGCTACACCTTC. It specifies CASSLGPSGNYGYTF. The rearrangement links TRBV5-4 to TRBJ1-2; no clear D. The CDR3 extends over 15 amino acids. The germline CDR1 and CDR2 sequences are SGHNT and YYREEE (reference sequence). Trimming removed 0 bases from V and 2 bases from J, with 11 bases in between.

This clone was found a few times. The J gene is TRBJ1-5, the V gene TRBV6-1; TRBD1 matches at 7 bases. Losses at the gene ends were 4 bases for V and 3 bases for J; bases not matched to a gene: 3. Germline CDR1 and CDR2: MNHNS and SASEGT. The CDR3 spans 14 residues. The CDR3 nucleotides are TGTGCCAGCAGTGGACAGGGACCCAATCAGCCCCAGCATTTT. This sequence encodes CASSGQGPNQPQHF.

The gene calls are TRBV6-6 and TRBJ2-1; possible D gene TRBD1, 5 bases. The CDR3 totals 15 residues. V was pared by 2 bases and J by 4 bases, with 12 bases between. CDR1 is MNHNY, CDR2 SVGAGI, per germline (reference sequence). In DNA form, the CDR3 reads TGTGCCAGCAGTTACCTCCAGGGTCAGTACAATGAGCAGTTCTTC. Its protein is CASSYLQGQYNEQFF.

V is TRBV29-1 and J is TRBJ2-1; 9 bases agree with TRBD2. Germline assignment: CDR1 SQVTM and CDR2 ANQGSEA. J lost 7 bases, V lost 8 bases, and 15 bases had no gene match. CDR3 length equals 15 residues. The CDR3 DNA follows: TGCAGCACAACGCCGGCTAGCGGGGCGACTAATGAGCAGTTCTTC. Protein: CSTTPASGATNEQFF.

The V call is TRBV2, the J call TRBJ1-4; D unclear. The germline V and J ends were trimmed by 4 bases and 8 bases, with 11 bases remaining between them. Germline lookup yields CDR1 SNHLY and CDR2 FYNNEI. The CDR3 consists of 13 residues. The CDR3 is CASSATVKEKLFF. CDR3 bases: TGTGCCAGCAGTGCTACAGTGAAGGAAAAACTGTTTTTT.

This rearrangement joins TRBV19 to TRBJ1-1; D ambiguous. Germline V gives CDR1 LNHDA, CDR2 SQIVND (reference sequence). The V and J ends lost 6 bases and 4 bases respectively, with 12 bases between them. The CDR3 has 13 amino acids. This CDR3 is CASSPGWGTEAFF. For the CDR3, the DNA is TGTGCCAGTAGCCCGGGGTGGGGCACTGAAGCTTTCTTT.